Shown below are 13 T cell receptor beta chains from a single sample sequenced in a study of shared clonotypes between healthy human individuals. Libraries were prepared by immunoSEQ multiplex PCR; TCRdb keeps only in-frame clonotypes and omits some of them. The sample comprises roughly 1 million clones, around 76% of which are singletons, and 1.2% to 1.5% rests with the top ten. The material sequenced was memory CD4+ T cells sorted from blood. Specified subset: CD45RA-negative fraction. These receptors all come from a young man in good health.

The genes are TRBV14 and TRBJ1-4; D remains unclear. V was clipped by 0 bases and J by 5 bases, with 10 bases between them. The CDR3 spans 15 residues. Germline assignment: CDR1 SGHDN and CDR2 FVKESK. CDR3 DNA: TGTGCCAGCAGCCAAGACCGTGGGCGGAATGAAAAACTGTTTTTT. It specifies CASSQDRGRNEKLFF.

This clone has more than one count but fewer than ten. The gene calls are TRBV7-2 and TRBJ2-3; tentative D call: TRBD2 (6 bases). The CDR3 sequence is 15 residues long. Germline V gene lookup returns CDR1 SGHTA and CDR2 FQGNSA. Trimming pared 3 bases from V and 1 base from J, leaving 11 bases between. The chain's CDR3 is CASSFRRAGTDTQYF. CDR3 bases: TGTGCCAGCAGCTTTCGGAGGGCCGGCACAGATACGCAGTATTTT.

CDR3 residues: CASSYQGDSNYGYTF. In DNA form, the CDR3 reads TGTGCCAGCAGTTACCAGGGGGATTCGAACTATGGCTACACCTTC. This chain joins TRBV6-6 and TRBJ1-2, with 7 bases lining up with TRBD1. CDR1 MNHNY and CDR2 SVGAGI come from the germline V gene (reference sequence). The V segment lost 2 bases and the J segment 2 bases; nucleotides outside the gene matches: 5. This CDR3 spans 15 amino acids.

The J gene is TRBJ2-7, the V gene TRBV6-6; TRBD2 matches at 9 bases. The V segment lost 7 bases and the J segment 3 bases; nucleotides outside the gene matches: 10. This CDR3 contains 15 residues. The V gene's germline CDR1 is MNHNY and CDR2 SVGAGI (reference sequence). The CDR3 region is CASITVAGGGYEQYF. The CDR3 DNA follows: TGTGCCAGCATCACCGTGGCGGGAGGGGGCTACGAGCAGTACTTC.

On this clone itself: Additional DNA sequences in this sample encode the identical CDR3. CDR3 DNA sequence: TGTGCCAGCTCACCACAGGGCCCGGCTAACTATGGCTACACCTTC. Translated, it gives CASSPQGPANYGYTF. The V and J genes are TRBV18 and TRBJ1-2; D unclear. Germline assignment: CDR1 KGHSH and CDR2 LQKENI. V lost 1 base and J lost 0, with 9 bases in between. This CDR3 is 15 amino acids long.

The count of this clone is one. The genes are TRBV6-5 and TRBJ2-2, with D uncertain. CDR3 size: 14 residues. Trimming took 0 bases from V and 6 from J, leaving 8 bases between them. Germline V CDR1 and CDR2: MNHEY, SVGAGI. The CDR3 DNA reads TGTGCCAGCAGTTACTCGAACGTCCCCGGGGAGCTGTTTTTT. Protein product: CASSYSNVPGELFF.

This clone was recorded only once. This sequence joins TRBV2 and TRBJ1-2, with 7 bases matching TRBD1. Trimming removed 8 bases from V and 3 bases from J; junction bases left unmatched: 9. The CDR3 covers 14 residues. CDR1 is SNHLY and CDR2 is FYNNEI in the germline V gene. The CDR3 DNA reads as TGTGCCAGCCTTCCAGGGGGTAACCACTATGGCTACACCTTC. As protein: CASLPGGNHYGYTF.

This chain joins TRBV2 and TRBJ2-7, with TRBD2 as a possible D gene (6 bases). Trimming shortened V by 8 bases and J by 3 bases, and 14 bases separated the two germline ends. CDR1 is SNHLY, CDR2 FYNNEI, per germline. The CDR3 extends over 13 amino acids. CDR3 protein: CASQGGEDYEQYF. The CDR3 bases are TGTGCCAGCCAAGGTGGGGAGGACTACGAGCAGTACTTC.

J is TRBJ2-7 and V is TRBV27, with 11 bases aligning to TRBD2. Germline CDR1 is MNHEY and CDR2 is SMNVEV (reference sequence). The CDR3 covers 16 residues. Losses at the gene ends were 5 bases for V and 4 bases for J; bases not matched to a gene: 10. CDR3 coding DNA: TGTGCCAGCAGTCCCAGGGGGACTAGCGGAGGATACGAGCAGTACTTC. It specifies CASSPRGTSGGYEQYF.

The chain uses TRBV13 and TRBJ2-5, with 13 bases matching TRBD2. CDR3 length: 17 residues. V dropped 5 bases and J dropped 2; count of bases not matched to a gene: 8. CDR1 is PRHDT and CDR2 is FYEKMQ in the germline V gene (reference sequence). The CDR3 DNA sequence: TGTGCCAGCAGCGTCACTAGCGGGGGGGCCGAGCAAGAGACCCAGTACTTC. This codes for CASSVTSGGAEQETQYF.

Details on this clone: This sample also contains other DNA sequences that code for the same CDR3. In DNA form, the CDR3 reads TGTGCCAGCAGTTTCAGGGTGTCCACAGATACGCAGTATTTT. It specifies CASSFRVSTDTQYF. This sequence joins TRBV27 and TRBJ2-3, with D tentatively TRBD1 (5 bases). The CDR3 extends over 14 amino acids. V was shortened by 3 bases and J by 2 bases, with 9 bases between the two germline ends. Germline V gene lookup returns CDR1 MNHEY and CDR2 SMNVEV (reference sequence).

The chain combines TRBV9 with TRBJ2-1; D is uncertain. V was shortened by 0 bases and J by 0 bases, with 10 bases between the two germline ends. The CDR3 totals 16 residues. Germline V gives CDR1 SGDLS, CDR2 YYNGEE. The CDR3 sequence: CASSVAQASSYNEQFF. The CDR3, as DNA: TGTGCCAGCAGCGTAGCTCAGGCAAGCTCCTACAATGAGCAGTTCTTC. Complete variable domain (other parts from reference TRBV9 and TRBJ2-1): DSGVTQTPKHLITATGQRVTLRCSPRSGDLSVYWYQQSLDQGLQFLIQYYNGEERAKGNILERFSAQQFPDLHSELNLSSLELGDSALYFCASSVAQASSYNEQFFGPGTRLTVL.

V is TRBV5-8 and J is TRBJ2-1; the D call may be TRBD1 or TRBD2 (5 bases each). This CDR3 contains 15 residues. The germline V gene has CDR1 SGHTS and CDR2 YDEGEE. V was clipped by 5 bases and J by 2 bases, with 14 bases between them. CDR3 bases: TGTGCCAGCAGTTCCACCGGGACGGCCTACAATGAGCAGTTCTTC. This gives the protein CASSSTGTAYNEQFF.